The present TCR beta chain was sequenced within a study of blood T cell repertoires in COVID-19. Study information: Specimens from acute and convalescent COVID-19 originated in the United States, Italy and Spain. The analysed material was cDNA or gDNA that came from T cells, B-cell-depleted T cells, or PBMCs.

Followed longitudinally, the Seattle patients had been enrolled during active infection. Sequenced by immunoSEQ multiplex PCR; TCRdb stores in-frame clones only, minus some. The repertoire holds about 250,000 clones, with 70% to 90% as singletons. The CDR3 runs 14 residues. V was clipped by 4 bases and J by 3 bases, with 13 bases between them. CDR1 MNHEY and CDR2 SVGAGI come from the germline V gene. The chain recombines TRBV6-5 with TRBJ2-7; weak D call: TRBD2 (5 bases). The sample consisted of peripheral blood. The TCR sequence derives from a human donor with COVID-19, enrolled during active disease. The donor label of this sample is uncertain. The CDR3 DNA follows: TGTGCCAGCAGTTCGCTCAGAAGCGGCTACGAGCAGTACTTC. This gives the protein CASSSLRSGYEQYF.